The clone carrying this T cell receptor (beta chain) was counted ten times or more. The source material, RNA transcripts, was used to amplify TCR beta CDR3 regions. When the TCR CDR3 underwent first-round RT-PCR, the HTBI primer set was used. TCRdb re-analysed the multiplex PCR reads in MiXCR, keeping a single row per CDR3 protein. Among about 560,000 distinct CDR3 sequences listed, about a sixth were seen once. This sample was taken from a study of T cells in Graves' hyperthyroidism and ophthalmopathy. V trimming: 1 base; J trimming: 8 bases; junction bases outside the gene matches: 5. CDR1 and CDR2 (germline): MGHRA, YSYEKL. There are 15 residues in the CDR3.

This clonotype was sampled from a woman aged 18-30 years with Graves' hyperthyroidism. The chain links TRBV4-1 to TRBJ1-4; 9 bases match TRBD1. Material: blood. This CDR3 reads CASSQAGTGLEKLFF. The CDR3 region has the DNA TGCGCCAGCAGCCAAGCAGGGACAGGGCTGGAAAAACTGTTTTTT.